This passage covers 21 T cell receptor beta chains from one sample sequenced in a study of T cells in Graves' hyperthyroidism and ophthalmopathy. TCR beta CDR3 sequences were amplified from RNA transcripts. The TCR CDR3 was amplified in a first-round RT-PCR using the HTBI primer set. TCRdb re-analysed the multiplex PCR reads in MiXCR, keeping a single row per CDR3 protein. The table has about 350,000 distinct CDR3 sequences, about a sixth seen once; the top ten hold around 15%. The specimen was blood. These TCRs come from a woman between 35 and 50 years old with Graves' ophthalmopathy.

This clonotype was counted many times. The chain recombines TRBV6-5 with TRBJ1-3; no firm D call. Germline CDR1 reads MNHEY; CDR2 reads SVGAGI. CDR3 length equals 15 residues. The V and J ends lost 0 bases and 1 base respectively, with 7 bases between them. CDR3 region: CASSYSAESGNTIYF. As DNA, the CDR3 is TGTGCCAGCAGTTACTCCGCCGAATCTGGAAACACCATATATTTT.

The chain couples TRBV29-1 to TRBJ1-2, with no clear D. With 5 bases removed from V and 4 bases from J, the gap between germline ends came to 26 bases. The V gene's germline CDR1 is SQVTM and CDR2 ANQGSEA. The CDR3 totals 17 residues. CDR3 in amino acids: CSVPHGWHSPDLYGYTF. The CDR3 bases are TGCAGCGTTCCACATGGTTGGCACTCCCCGGACCTCTATGGCTACACCTTC.

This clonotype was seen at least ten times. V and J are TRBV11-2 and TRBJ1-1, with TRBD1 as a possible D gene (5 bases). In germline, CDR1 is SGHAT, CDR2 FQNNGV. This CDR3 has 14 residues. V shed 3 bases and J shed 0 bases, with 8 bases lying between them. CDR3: CASSLGGVNTEAFF. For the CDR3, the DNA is TGTGCCAGCAGCTTGGGAGGGGTGAACACTGAAGCTTTCTTT.

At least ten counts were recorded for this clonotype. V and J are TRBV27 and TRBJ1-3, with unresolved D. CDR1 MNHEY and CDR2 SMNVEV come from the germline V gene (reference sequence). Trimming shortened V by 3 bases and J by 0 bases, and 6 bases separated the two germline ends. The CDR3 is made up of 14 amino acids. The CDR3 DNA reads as TGTGCCAGCAGTTTGACATACTCTGGAAACACCATATATTTT. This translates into CASSLTYSGNTIYF.

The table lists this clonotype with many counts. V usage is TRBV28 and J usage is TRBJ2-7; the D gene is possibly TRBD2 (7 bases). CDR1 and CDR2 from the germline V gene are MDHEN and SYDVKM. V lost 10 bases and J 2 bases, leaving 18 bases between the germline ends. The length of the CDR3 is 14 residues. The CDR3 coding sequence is TGTGCCACCACGGGGGGCGGAAAAACCTACGAGCAGTACTTC. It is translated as CATTGGGKTYEQYF. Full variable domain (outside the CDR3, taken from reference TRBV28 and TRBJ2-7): DVKVTQSSRYLVKRTGEKVFLECVQDMDHENMFWYRQDPGLGLRLIYFSYDVKMKEKGDIPEGYSVSREKKERFSLILESASTNQTSMYLCATTGGGKTYEQYFGPGTRLTVT.

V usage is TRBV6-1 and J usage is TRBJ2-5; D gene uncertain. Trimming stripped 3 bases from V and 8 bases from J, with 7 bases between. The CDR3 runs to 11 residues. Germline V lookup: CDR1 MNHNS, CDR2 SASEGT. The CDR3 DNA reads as TGTGCCAGCAGTGAGTACCCAACCCAGTACTTC. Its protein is CASSEYPTQYF.

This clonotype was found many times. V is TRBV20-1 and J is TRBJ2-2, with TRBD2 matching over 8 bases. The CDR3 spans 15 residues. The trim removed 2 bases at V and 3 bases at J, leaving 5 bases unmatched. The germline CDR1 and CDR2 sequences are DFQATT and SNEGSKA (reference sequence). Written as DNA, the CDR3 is TGCAGTGCTAGAACCGGACTAGCTCACACCGGGGAGCTGTTTTTT. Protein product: CSARTGLAHTGELFF.

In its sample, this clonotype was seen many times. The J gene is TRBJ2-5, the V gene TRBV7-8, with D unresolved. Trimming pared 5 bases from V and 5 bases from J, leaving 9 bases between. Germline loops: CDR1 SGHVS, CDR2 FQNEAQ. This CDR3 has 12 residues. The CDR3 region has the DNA TGTGCCAGCAGCGTTGGATTCGAGACCCAGTACTTC. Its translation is CASSVGFETQYF.

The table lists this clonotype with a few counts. In DNA form, the CDR3 reads TGTGCCAGCAGCTCAACTAGGGGTTTCAACACTGAAGCTTTCTTT. This encodes CASSSTRGFNTEAFF. J is TRBJ1-1 and V is TRBV11-2, with D perhaps TRBD1 (5 bases). From germline, CDR1 is SGHAT and CDR2 FQNNGV. V was shortened by 4 bases and J by 2 bases, with 14 bases between the two germline ends. CDR3 length: 15 amino acids.

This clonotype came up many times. The CDR3 DNA reads as TGTGCCAGCAGCCAAGATAGAGGGGCGAGCACCTTC. Its translation: CASSQDRGASTF. V usage is TRBV14 and J usage is TRBJ1-2, with TRBD1 as a possible D gene (5 bases). The CDR3 contains 12 residues. V was pared by 0 bases and J by 13 bases, with 12 bases between. Germline CDR1 reads SGHDN; CDR2 reads FVKESK.

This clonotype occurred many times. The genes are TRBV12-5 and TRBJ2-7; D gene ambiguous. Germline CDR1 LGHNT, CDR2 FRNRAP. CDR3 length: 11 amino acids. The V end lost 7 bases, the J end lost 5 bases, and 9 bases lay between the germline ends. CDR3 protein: CASVSPHEQYF. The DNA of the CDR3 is TGTGCTAGTGTCTCCCCGCACGAGCAGTACTTC. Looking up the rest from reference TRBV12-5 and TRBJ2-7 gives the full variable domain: DARVTQTPRHKVTEMGQEVTMRCQPILGHNTVFWYRQTMMQGLELLAYFRNRAPLDDSGMPKDRFSAEMPDATLATLKIQPSEPRDSAVYFCASVSPHEQYFGPGTRLTVT.

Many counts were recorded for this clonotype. The CDR3 region is CASSYLAGKSTDTQYF. DNA of the CDR3: TGTGCCAGCAGTTATCTAGCGGGAAAAAGCACAGATACGCAGTATTTT. The chain employs TRBV6-5 and TRBJ2-3, with 9 bases lining up with TRBD2. The germline V gene has CDR1 MNHEY and CDR2 SVGAGI. The ends lost 3 bases at V and 0 bases at J; junction bases unmatched: 4. The CDR3 is 16 residues long.

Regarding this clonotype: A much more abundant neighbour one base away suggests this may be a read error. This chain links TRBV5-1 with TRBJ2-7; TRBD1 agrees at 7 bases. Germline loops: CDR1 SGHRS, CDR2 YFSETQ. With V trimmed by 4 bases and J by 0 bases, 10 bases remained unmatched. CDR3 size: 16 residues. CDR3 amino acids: CASSLGQLILSYEQYF. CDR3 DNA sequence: TGCGCCAGCAGCCTGGGACAGCTGATCCTCTCCTACGAGCAGTACTTC.

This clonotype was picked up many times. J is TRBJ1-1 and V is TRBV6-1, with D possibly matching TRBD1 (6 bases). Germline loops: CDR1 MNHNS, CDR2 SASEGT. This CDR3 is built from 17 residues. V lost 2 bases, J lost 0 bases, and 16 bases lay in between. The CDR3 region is CASSEPGGPTLNTEAFF. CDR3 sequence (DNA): TGTGCCAGCAGTGAACCGGGGGGCCCCACCTTGAACACTGAAGCTTTCTTT.

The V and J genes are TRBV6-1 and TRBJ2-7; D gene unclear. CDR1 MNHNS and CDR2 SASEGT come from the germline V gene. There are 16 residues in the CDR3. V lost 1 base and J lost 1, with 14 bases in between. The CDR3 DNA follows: TGTGCCAGCAGTGAAGGGACGGGTGTACCTTCCTACGAGCAGTACTTC. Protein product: CASSEGTGVPSYEQYF.

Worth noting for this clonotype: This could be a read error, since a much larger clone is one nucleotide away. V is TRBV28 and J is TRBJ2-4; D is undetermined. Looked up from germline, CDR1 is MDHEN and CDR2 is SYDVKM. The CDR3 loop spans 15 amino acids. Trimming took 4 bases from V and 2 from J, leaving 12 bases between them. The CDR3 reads CASSYSDGTKNIQYF. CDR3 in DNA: TGTGCCAGCAGTTACTCAGACGGAACCAAAAACATTCAGTACTTC.

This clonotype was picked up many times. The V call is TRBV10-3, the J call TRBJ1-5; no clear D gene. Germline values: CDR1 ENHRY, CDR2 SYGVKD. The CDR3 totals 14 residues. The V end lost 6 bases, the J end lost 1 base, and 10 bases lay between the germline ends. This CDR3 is CAISEKASNQPQHF. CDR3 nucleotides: TGTGCCATCAGCGAAAAGGCGAGCAATCAGCCCCAGCATTTT.

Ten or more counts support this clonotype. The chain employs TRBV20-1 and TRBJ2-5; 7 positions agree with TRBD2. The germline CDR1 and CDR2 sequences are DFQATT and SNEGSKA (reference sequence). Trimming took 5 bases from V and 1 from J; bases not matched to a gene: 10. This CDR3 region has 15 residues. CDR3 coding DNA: TGCAGTGCTGGGGAGGGGACGACATTCCAAGAGACCCAGTACTTC. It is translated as CSAGEGTTFQETQYF.

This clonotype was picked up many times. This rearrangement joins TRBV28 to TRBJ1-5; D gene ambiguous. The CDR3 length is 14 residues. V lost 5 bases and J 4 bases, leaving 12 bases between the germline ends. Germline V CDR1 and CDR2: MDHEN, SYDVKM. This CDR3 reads CASSTTLANQPQHF. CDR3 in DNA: TGTGCCAGCAGTACGACATTAGCAAATCAGCCCCAGCATTTT.

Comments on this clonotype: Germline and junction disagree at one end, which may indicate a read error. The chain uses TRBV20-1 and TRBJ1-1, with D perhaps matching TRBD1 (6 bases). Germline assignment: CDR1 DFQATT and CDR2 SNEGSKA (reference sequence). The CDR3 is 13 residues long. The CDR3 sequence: CSTRDRLNTEAFF. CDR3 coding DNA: TGCAGTACTAGAGACAGGCTGAACACTGAAGCTTTCTTT.

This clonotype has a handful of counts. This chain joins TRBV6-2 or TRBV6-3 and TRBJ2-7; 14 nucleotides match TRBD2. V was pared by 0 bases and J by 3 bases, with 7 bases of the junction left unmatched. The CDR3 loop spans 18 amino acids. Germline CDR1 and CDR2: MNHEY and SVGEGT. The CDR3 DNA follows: TGTGCCAGCAGTTACTCGAGGACTAGCGGGAGGTTTCACTACGAGCAGTACTTC. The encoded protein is CASSYSRTSGRFHYEQYF.